These 16 T cell receptor beta chains originate from one sample sequenced in a study of human T cells and chemical hapten exposure. In TCRdb, the RACE reads were re-called with MiXCR into one record per CDR3 protein. The sample consists of 60,000 to 70,000 distinct CDR3 sequences, approximately 11% of them appearing once. Specified time point: pre-sensitization, week 0. Documented treatment: therapeutic diphenylcyclopropenone sensitization with weekly scalp DPC. Sequenced here: whole blood, sampled in connection with sensitization to the hapten diphenylcyclopropenone (DPC). All receptors come from a woman aged 45 to 65 with alopecia areata. Some clones in this sample may be carry-over from other donors' samples.

This clonotype has at least ten counts. The chain recombines TRBV29-1 with TRBJ2-3; D is tentatively TRBD1 or TRBD2 (5 bases each). Germline V gene data show CDR1 as SQVTM and CDR2 as ANQGSEA. V was cut by 7 bases and J by 4 bases, with 21 bases left in between. This CDR3 has 15 amino acids. Written as DNA, the CDR3 is TGCAGCGCCCACTCCGGGGTCCGAGGGGCAGATACGCAGTATTTT. Translation gives CSAHSGVRGADTQYF.

The V and J genes are TRBV19 and TRBJ2-2; TRBD1 is a possible D gene (6 bases). The CDR3 sequence is 15 residues long. The germline V gene has CDR1 LNHDA and CDR2 SQIVND (reference sequence). V gave up 5 bases and J gave up 2 bases, with 12 bases separating them. CDR3 in amino acids: CASSFRDTNTGELFF. CDR3 nucleotides: TGTGCCAGTAGTTTCCGGGACACTAACACCGGGGAGCTGTTTTTT.

In its sample, this clonotype was seen many times. The chain carries TRBV6-5 and TRBJ2-5; possible D gene TRBD1, 6 bases. Germline V gene data show CDR1 as MNHEY and CDR2 as SVGAGI. The CDR3 is 15 amino acids. V was shortened by 0 bases and J by 4 bases, with 12 bases between the two germline ends. The CDR3 region has the DNA TGTGCCAGCAGTTACTCGCAGGGGACGGGAGAGACCCAGTACTTC. Its protein product is CASSYSQGTGETQYF.

This clonotype was counted ten times or more. This rearrangement joins TRBV6-2 or TRBV6-3 to TRBJ2-7; 9 bases agree with TRBD2. This CDR3 contains 15 residues. V shed 4 bases and J 6 bases; nucleotides not matched to a gene: 10. Germline loops: CDR1 MNHEY, CDR2 SVGEGT. The CDR3 is CASSFFAGGPGEQYF. The CDR3 DNA reads as TGTGCCAGCAGTTTTTTTGCGGGAGGGCCCGGCGAGCAGTACTTC.

This clonotype was recorded a few times. The chain employs TRBV20-1 and TRBJ2-1, with 10 bases aligning to TRBD1. There are 14 residues in the CDR3. V was clipped by 5 bases and J by 7 bases; unmatched bases: 8. Germline V gene data show CDR1 as DFQATT and CDR2 as SNEGSKA (reference sequence). The CDR3 bases are TGCAGTGCTCCCGGGACAGGGGTGCCGAATGAGCAGTTCTTC. Protein sequence: CSAPGTGVPNEQFF.

CDR3 DNA: TGCAGCGTTGACAGGGGCTCTATCACTGAAGCTTTCTTT. It translates to CSVDRGSITEAFF. V usage is TRBV29-1 and J usage is TRBJ1-1; possibly TRBD1 for D (6 bases). CDR1 and CDR2 from the germline V gene are SQVTM and ANQGSEA. The CDR3 has 13 residues. V was pared by 3 bases and J by 4 bases, with 12 bases between.

This chain links TRBV2 with TRBJ2-3; a possible D gene is TRBD2 (6 bases). Trimming shortened V by 5 bases and J by 4 bases, and 13 bases separated the two germline ends. CDR3 length equals 14 residues. Germline V gives CDR1 SNHLY, CDR2 FYNNEI. The CDR3 loop is CASSRDGGADTQYF. The CDR3, as DNA: TGTGCCAGCAGTAGAGACGGGGGAGCAGATACGCAGTATTTT.

This clonotype has a count of ten or more. The chain combines TRBV5-4 with TRBJ1-1; D unclear. The CDR3 runs to 13 residues. Per the germline V gene, CDR1 is SGHNT and CDR2 is YYREEE (reference sequence). The V end lost 7 bases, the J end lost 3 bases, and 13 bases lay between the germline ends. The CDR3 DNA reads TGTGCCAGCTCACCACGCCGGGACACTGAAGCTTTCTTT. It yields the protein CASSPRRDTEAFF.

The rearrangement uses TRBV28 and TRBJ2-7; tentative D call: TRBD2 (5 bases). V lost 5 bases and J 5 bases, leaving 10 bases between the germline ends. This CDR3 has 12 amino acids. Germline loops: CDR1 MDHEN, CDR2 SYDVKM. In nucleotides, the CDR3 is TGTGCCAGCAGTCCCCCCGGGAACGAGCAGTACTTC. Encoded protein: CASSPPGNEQYF.

This clonotype was counted many times. The chain employs TRBV20-1 and TRBJ1-1; 8 bases agree with TRBD1. The length of the CDR3 is 13 residues. Germline CDR1 DFQATT, CDR2 SNEGSKA (reference sequence). With V trimmed by 3 bases and J by 10 bases, 10 bases remained unmatched. CDR3 sequence (DNA): TGCAGTGCTAGGTTGGGTGGCAGGGGGCCAGCTTTCTTT. Translating it yields CSARLGGRGPAFF.

This clonotype has a handful of counts. The gene calls are TRBV12-3 or TRBV12-4 and TRBJ2-1; 9 nucleotides match TRBD2. V was pared by 3 bases and J by 5 bases, with 5 bases of the junction left unmatched. The CDR3 contains 15 residues. The CDR3 is CASSLTSGVHNEQFF. The CDR3 region has the DNA TGTGCCAGCAGTTTGACTAGCGGAGTGCACAATGAGCAGTTCTTC.

This clonotype came up many times. The rearrangement links TRBV21-1 to TRBJ2-1; the table calls TRBD2, which could not be checked here. TRBV21-1 is a pseudogene. This CDR3 is built from 17 residues. The CDR3 sequence is CASSKGLAVSSYNEQFF. CDR3 sequence (DNA): TGTGCCAGCAGCAAAGGTCTAGCGGTAAGCTCCTACAATGAGCAGTTCTTC.

The rearrangement uses TRBV29-1 and TRBJ2-7; 7 positions agree with TRBD1. The CDR3 has 12 amino acids. The trim removed 2 bases at V and 6 bases at J, leaving 4 bases unmatched. Germline V lookup: CDR1 SQVTM, CDR2 ANQGSEA. This CDR3 is CSVEKTGLEQYF. CDR3 nucleotide sequence: TGCAGCGTTGAAAAGACAGGGCTCGAGCAGTACTTC.

Many counts were recorded for this clonotype. The chain couples TRBV6-5 to TRBJ2-7; D perhaps matches TRBD1 (5 bases). V was clipped by 2 bases and J by 0 bases, with 14 bases between them. The CDR3 covers 16 residues. The germline V gene has CDR1 MNHEY and CDR2 SVGAGI. CDR3 sequence: CASSYRQPTRSYEQYF. CDR3 coding DNA: TGTGCCAGCAGTTACCGACAGCCTACTCGCTCCTACGAGCAGTACTTC.

In this sample, this clonotype turned up many times. The chain carries TRBV12-3 or TRBV12-4 and TRBJ1-2; perhaps TRBD1 as D (5 bases). There are 12 residues in the CDR3. The ends were cut back, 3 bases at V and 5 bases at J, with 7 bases in the middle. CDR3 in amino acids: CASSFRGYGYTF. DNA of the CDR3: TGTGCCAGCAGTTTTCGGGGGTATGGCTACACCTTC.

This clonotype was counted only a few times. The chain uses TRBV6-6 and TRBJ2-2, with a tentative D call TRBD1 (5 bases). V was shortened by 0 bases and J by 5 bases, with 13 bases between the two germline ends. Germline loops: CDR1 MNHNY, CDR2 SVGAGI (reference sequence). The CDR3 loop spans 16 amino acids. CDR3 amino acids: CASSYSRAGRTGELFF. In DNA, the CDR3 is TGTGCCAGCAGTTACTCCAGGGCAGGGCGGACCGGGGAGCTGTTTTTT.